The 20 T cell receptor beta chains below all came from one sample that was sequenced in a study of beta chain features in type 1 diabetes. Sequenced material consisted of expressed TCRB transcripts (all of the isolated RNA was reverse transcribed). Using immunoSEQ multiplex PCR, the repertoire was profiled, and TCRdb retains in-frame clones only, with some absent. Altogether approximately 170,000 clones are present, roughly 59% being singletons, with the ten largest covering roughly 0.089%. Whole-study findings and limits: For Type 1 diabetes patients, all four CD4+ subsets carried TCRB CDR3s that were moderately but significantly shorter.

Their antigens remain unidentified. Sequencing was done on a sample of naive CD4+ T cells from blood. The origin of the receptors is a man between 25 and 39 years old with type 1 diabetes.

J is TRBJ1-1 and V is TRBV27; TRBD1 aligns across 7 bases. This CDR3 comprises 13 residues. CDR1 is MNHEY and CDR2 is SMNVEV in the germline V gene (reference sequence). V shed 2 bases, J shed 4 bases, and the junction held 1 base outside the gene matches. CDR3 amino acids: CASSLHRGTEAFF. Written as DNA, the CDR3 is TGTGCCAGCAGTTTACACAGGGGCACTGAAGCTTTCTTT.

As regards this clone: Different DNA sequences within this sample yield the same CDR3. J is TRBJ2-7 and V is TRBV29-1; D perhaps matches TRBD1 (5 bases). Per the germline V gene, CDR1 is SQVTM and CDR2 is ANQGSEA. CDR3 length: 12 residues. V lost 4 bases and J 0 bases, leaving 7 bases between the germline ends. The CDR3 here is CSVGRDSYEQYF. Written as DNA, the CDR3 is TGCAGCGTTGGCAGGGACTCCTACGAGCAGTACTTC.

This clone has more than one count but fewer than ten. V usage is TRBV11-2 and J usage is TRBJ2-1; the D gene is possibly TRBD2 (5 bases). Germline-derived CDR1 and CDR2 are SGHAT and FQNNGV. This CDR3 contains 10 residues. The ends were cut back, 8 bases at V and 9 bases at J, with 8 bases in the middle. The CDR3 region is CASRGSEQFF. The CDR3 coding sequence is TGTGCCAGCCGAGGGTCTGAGCAGTTCTTC.

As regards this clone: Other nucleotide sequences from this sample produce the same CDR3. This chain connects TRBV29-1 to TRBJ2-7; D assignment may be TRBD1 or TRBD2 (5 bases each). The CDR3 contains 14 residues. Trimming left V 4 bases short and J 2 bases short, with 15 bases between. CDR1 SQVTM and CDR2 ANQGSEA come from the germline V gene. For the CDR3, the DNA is TGCAGCGTTGCGGGGCAGGGACCACCCTACGAGCAGTACTTC. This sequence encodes CSVAGQGPPYEQYF.

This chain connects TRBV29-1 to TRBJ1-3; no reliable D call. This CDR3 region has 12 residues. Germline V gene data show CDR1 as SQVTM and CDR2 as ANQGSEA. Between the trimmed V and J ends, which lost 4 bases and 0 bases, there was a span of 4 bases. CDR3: CSVGSSGNTIYF. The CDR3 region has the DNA TGCAGCGTTGGCAGCTCTGGAAACACCATATATTTT.

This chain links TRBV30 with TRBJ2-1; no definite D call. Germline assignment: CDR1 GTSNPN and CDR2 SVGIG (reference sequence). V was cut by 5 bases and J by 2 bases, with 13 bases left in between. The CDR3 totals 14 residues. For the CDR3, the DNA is TGTGCCTGGTCGTGGGGAATTCCCTACAATGAGCAGTTCTTC. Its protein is CAWSWGIPYNEQFF.

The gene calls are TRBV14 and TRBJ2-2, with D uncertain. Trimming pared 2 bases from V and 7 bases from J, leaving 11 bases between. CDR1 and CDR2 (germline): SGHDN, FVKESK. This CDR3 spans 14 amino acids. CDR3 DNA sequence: TGTGCCAGCAGCCAATTCACGGTCAGCGGGGAGCTGTTTTTT. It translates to CASSQFTVSGELFF.

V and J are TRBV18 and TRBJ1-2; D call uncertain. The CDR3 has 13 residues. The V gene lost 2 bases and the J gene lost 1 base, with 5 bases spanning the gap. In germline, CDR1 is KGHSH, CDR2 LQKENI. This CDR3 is CASSPNSNYGYTF. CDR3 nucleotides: TGTGCCAGCTCACCAAACAGTAACTATGGCTACACCTTC.

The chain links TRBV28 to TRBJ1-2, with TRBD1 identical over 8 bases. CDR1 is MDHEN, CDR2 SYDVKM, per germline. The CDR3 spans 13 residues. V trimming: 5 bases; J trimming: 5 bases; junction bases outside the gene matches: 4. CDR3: CASSTGQGYGYTF. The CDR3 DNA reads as TGTGCCAGCAGTACCGGACAGGGATATGGCTACACCTTC.

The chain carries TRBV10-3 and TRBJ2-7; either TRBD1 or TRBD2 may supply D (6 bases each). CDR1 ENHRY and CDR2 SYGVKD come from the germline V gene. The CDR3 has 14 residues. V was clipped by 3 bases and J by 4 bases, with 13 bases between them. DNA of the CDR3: TGTGCCATCAGTGATGGGACGGGGGCTTACGAGCAGTACTTC. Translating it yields CAISDGTGAYEQYF.

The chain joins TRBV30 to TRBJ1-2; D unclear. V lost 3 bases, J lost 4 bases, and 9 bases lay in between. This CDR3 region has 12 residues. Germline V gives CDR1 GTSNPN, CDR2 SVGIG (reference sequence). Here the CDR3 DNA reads TGTGCCTGGAGGGTAGACACCTATGGCTACACCTTC. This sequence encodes CAWRVDTYGYTF. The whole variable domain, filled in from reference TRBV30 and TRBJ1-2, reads SQTIHQWPATLVQPVGSPLSLECTVEGTSNPNLYWYRQAAGRGLQLLFYSVGIGQISSEVPQNLSASRPQDRQFILSSKKLLLSDSGFYLCAWRVDTYGYTFGSGTRLTVV.

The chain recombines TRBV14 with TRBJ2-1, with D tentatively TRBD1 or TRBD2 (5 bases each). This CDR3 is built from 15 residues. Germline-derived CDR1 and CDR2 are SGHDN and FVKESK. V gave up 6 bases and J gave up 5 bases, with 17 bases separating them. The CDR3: CASRTHGTANNEQFF. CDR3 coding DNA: TGTGCCAGCAGGACACATGGGACCGCGAACAATGAGCAGTTCTTC.

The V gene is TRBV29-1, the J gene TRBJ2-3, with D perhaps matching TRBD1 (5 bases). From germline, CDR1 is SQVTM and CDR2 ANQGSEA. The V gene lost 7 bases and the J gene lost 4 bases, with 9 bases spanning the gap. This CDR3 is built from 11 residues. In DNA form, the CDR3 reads TGCAGCGGAGACAGTGCAGATACGCAGTATTTT. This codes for CSGDSADTQYF.

The CDR3 DNA reads as TGCAGCGTCGGCGGCGTAGGGACGAACACCGGGGAGCTGTTTTTT. Encoded protein: CSVGGVGTNTGELFF. J is TRBJ2-2 and V is TRBV29-1, with D unclear. Germline V lookup: CDR1 SQVTM, CDR2 ANQGSEA. The CDR3 is made up of 15 amino acids. The germline V and J ends were trimmed by 6 bases and 0 bases, with 14 bases remaining between them.

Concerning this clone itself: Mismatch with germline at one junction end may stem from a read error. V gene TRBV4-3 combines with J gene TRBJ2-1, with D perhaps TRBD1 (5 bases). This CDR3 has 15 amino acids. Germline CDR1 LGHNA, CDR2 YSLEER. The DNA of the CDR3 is TGCGCCAGCAGCCATGCTACAGGAGATCCCAATCAGCAGTTCTTC. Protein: CASSHATGDPNQQFF.

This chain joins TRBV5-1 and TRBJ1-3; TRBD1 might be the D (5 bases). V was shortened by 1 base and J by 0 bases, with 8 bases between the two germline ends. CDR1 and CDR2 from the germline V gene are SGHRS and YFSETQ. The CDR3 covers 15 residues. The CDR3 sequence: CASSLNGGSGNTIYF. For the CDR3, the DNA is TGCGCCAGCAGCTTGAATGGGGGCTCTGGAAACACCATATATTTT.

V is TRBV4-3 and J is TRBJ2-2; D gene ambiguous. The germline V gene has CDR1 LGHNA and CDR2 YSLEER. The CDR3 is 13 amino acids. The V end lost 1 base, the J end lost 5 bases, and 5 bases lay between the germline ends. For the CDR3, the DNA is TGCGCCAGCAGCCAAGCATTGACCGGGGAGCTGTTTTTT. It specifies CASSQALTGELFF.

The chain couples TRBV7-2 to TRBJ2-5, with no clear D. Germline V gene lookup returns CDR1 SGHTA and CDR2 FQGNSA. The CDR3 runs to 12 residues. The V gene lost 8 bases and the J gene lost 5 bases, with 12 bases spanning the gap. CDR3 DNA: TGTGCCAGCGGTACACGGGCGGAGACCCAGTACTTC. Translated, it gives CASGTRAETQYF.

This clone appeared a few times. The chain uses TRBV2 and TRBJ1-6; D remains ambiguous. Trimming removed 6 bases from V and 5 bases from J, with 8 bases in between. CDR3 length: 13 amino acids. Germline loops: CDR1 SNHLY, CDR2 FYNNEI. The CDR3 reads CASRVQNNSPLHF. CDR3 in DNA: TGTGCCAGCAGGGTACAGAATAATTCACCCCTCCACTTT.

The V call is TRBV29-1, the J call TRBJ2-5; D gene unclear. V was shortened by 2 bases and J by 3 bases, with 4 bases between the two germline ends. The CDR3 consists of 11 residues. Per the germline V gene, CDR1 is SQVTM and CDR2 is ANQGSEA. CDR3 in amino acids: CSVESEETQYF. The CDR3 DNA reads TGCAGCGTTGAATCGGAAGAGACCCAGTACTTC.